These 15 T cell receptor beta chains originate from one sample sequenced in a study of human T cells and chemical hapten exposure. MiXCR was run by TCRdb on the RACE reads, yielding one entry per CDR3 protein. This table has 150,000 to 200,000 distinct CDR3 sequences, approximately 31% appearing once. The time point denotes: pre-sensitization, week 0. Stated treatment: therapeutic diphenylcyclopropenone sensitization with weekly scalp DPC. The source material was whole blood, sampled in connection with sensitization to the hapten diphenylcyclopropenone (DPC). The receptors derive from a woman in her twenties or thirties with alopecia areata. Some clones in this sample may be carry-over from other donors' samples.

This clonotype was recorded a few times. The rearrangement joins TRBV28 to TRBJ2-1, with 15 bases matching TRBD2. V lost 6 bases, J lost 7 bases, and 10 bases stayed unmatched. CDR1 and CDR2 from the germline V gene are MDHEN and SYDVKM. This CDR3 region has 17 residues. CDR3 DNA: TGTGCCAGCAGCCTAGGGACTAGCGGGGGGATCTTAAATGAGCAGTTCTTC. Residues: CASSLGTSGGILNEQFF.

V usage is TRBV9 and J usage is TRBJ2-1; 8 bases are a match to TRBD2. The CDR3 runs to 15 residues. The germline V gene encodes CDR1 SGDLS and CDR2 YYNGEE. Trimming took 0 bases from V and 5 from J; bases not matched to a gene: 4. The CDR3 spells CASSVAGGRNNEQFF. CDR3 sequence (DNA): TGTGCCAGCAGCGTAGCTGGCGGGAGGAACAATGAGCAGTTCTTC.

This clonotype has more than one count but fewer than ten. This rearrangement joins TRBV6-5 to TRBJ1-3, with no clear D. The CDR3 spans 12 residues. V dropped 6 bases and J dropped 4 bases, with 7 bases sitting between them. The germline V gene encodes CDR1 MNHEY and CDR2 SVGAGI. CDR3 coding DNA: TGTGCCAGCAGCCACGGGGGAAACACCATATATTTT. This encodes CASSHGGNTIYF.

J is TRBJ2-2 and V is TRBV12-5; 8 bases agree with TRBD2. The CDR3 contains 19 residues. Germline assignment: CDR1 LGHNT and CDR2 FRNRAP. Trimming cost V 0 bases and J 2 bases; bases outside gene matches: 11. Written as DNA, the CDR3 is TGTGCTAGTGGTTTGGTCCGGATCCCCAGCGGGGGAAACACCGGGGAGCTGTTTTTT. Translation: CASGLVRIPSGGNTGELFF.

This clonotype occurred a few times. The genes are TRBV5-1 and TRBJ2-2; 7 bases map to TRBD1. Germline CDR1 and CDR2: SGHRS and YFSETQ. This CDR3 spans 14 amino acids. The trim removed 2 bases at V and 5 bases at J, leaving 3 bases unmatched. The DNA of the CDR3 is TGCGCCAGCAGCTTAACAGGGGAGACCGGGGAGCTGTTTTTT. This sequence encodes CASSLTGETGELFF.

Here the CDR3 reads CSGRVSGNEKLFF. The CDR3 DNA reads TGCAGCGGACGAGTTTCGGGCAATGAAAAACTGTTTTTT. The chain joins TRBV29-1 to TRBJ1-4, with unresolved D. Per the germline V gene, CDR1 is SQVTM and CDR2 is ANQGSEA. V lost 7 bases, J lost 5 bases, and 14 bases lay in between. CDR3 size: 13 residues.

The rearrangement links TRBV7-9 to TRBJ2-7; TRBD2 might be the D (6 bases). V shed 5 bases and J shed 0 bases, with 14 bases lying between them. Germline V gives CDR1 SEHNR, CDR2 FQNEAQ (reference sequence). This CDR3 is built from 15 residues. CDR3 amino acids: CASSPTRGSSYEQYF. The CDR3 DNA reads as TGTGCCAGCAGCCCAACACGGGGGAGCTCCTACGAGCAGTACTTC.

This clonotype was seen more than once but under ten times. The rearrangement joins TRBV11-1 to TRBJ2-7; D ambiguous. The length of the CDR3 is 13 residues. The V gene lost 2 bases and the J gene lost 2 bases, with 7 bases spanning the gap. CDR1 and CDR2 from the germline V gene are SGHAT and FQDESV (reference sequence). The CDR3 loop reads CASSLNLAYEQYF. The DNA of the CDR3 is TGTGCCAGCAGCTTAAACCTAGCCTACGAGCAGTACTTC.

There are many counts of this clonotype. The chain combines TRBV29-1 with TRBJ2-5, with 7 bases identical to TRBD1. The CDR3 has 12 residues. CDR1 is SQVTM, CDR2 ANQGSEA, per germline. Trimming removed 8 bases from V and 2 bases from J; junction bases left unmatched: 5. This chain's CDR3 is CSTGQVQETQYF. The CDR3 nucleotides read TGCAGCACAGGACAGGTACAAGAGACCCAGTACTTC.

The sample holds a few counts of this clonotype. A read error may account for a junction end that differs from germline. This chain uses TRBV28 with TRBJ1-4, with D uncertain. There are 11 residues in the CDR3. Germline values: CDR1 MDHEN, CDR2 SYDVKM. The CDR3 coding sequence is TGTGCGAGCAACGGTAATGAAAAACTGTTTTTT. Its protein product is CASNGNEKLFF.

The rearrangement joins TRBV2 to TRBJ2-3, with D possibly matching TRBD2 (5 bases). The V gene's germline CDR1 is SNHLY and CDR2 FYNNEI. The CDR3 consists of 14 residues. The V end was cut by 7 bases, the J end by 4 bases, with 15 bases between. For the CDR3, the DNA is TGTGCCAGCAAGGCTGGGAGTCTGCCAGATACGCAGTATTTT. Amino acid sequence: CASKAGSLPDTQYF.

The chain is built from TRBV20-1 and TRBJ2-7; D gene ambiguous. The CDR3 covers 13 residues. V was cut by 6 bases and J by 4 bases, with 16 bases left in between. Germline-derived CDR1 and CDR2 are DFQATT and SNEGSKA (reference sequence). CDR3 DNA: TGCAGTGCCCTAGTGGTTAAGGAGTACGAGCAGTACTTC. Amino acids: CSALVVKEYEQYF.

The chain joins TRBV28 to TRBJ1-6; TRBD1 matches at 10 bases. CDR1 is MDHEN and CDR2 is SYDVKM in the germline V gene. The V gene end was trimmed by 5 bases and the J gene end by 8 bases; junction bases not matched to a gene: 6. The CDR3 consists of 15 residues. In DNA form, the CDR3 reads TGTGCCAGCAGTCCAACGACAGGGGGCTATTCACCCCTCCACTTT. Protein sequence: CASSPTTGGYSPLHF.

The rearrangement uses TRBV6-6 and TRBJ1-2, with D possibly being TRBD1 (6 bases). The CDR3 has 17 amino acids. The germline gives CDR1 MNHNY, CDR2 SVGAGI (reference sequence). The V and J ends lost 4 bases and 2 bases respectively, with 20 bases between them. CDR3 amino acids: CASSLHRVSTSNYGYTF. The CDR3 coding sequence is TGTGCCAGCAGTTTACACAGGGTCTCCACTTCCAACTATGGCTACACCTTC.

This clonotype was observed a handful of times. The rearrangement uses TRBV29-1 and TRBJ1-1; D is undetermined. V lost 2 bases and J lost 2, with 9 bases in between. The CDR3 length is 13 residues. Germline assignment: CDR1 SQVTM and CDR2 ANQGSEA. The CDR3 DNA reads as TGCAGCGTTGAATGGCAGGTCAACACTGAAGCTTTCTTT. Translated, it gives CSVEWQVNTEAFF.